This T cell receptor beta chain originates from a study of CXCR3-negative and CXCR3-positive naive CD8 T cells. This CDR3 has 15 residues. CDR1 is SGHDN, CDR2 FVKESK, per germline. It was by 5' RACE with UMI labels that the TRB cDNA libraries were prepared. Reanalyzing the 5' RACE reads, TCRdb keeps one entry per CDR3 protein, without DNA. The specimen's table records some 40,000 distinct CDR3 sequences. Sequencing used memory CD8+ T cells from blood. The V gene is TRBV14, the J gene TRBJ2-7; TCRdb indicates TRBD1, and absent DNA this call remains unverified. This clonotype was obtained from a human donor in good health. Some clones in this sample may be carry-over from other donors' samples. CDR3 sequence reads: CASSHGTGLGYEQYF. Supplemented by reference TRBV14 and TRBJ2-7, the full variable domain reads EAGVTQFPSHSVIEKGQTVTLRCDPISGHDNLYWYRRVMGKEIKFLLHFVKESKQDESGMPNNRFLAERTGGTYSTLKVQPAELEDSGVYFCASSHGTGLGYEQYFGPGTRLTVT.